The entry that follows covers one T cell receptor (beta chain) sequence. Its antigen is undetermined. V was cut by 3 bases and J by 5 bases, with 25 bases left in between. The CDR3 consists of 18 residues. This specimen comes from a study of identical twins. Study-level findings and limits: The study based its conclusions on cross-sectional statistical analysis and did not follow the same donors. Models underestimated TCR alpha sharing (out-of-frame) in monozygotic twins.

Template switching added a universal primer site; cDNA carried unique molecular identifiers. TCRdb itself ran the 5' RACE reads through MiXCR, one entry per CDR3 protein. Altogether roughly 230,000 distinct CDR3 sequences are present, around 8% being singletons, with the ten largest covering 3%. These data were also reused for a study on yellow fever vaccine responses in identical twins.

The clonotype originates from a woman under 30 in good health. The gene calls are TRBV12-3 or TRBV12-4 and TRBJ2-5; D might be TRBD2 (7 bases). Sequences were obtained from CD8+ T cells sorted from blood. CDR3 coding DNA: TGTGCCAGCAGTTTTGCCCTTTTTCTGGCGGGGGCCGATGAGACCCAGTACTTC. It encodes CASSFALFLAGADETQYF.